The sample holds a few counts of the clone carrying this T cell receptor beta chain. Its antigen remains unknown. Next came a second PCR, run for about 7 to 12 cycles, which used a sample-barcoded 5' primer along with a J-beta primer mix. Each TCR beta cDNA got a 12-nucleotide random molecular identifier. TCRdb reprocessed the 5' RACE reads via MiXCR and lists one record per CDR3 protein. The sample includes fewer than 1,200,000 distinct CDR3 sequences, roughly 24% seen only once; the top ten take 0.65% to 0.95%. This specimen belongs to a study of blood T cells in healthy people across ages. General study points: Naive CD4+ cell counts and diversity both ran higher in long-lived than in aged donors.

Peripheral blood samples of around 9.3 milliliters were drawn from each donor. They isolated at least 6 million PBMCs from each sample. The same sample was also studied in work on T cells of mothers and their children.

Sequences were obtained from blood. The clonotype comes from a girl aged 2 to 10 in good health.

In DNA, the CDR3 is TGTGCCAGCAGCCCACAACAGGTGACGAACACTGAAGCTTTCTTT. Residues: CASSPQQVTNTEAFF. This chain uses TRBV7-9 with TRBJ1-1; maybe TRBD1 (5 bases). CDR3 length: 15 residues. Trimming took off 5 bases at V and 1 base at J, with 14 bases between the two ends. Germline V gene data show CDR1 as SEHNR and CDR2 as FQNEAQ (reference sequence).